These 14 T cell receptor beta chains came from one sample sequenced in a study of T cells in Graves' hyperthyroidism and ophthalmopathy. TCR beta CDR3 regions were amplified from RNA transcripts. In the first-round RT-PCR of the TCR CDR3, the HTBI primer set was used. TCRdb passed the multiplex PCR reads through MiXCR, listing each CDR3 protein once. The sample contains around 480,000 distinct CDR3 sequences, approximately 15% of which appear only once. The sample was blood. The receptors originated from a woman under 30 with Graves' hyperthyroidism.

Only a few counts were recorded for this clonotype. The chain recombines TRBV9 with TRBJ2-3, with TRBD1 identical over 9 bases. The CDR3 sequence is 14 residues long. Per germline, CDR1 SGDLS and CDR2 YYNGEE. V trimming: 7 bases; J trimming: 2 bases; junction bases outside the gene matches: 5. CDR3 in amino acids: CASARQGVTDTQYF. CDR3 coding DNA: TGTGCCAGCGCCCGACAGGGGGTCACAGATACGCAGTATTTT.

The gene calls are TRBV18 and TRBJ1-5; D is ambiguous. There are 15 residues in the CDR3. Germline loops: CDR1 KGHSH, CDR2 LQKENI. V lost 3 bases to trimming and J lost 0 bases, with 9 bases between them. CDR3 protein: CASSPEDASNQPQHF. CDR3 DNA sequence: TGTGCCAGCTCACCGGAGGACGCTAGCAATCAGCCCCAGCATTTT.

This clonotype occurred many times. This chain uses TRBV6-1 with TRBJ1-1; D gene unclear. From germline, CDR1 is MNHNS and CDR2 SASEGT. The CDR3 length is 13 residues. Trimming stripped 7 bases from V and 0 bases from J, with 9 bases between. This CDR3 reads CASTIGVNTEAFF. The CDR3 nucleotides read TGTGCCAGCACGATAGGAGTGAACACTGAAGCTTTCTTT.

This chain connects TRBV20-1 to TRBJ1-5, with D perhaps matching TRBD1 (5 bases). The germline CDR1 and CDR2 sequences are DFQATT and SNEGSKA (reference sequence). The ends were cut back, 2 bases at V and 6 bases at J, with 8 bases in the middle. The CDR3 has 12 amino acids. The CDR3 protein is CSARSGGQPQHF. The CDR3 DNA follows: TGCAGTGCTAGATCTGGGGGTCAGCCCCAGCATTTT.

There are many counts of this clonotype. The V gene is TRBV10-3, the J gene TRBJ2-6; TRBD2 is a possible D gene (6 bases). The CDR3 has 14 residues. Germline CDR1 ENHRY, CDR2 SYGVKD. V dropped 8 bases and J dropped 4 bases, with 12 bases sitting between them. CDR3 sequence: CAILGGSGANVLTF. Here the CDR3 DNA reads TGTGCCATCCTCGGGGGTTCGGGGGCCAACGTCCTGACTTTC.

This clonotype was observed a handful of times. The V and J genes are TRBV7-2 and TRBJ1-2; D is possibly TRBD1 (6 bases). The CDR3 has 14 amino acids. The V end was cut by 5 bases, the J end by 1 base, with 11 bases between. CDR1 SGHTA and CDR2 FQGNSA come from the germline V gene. The CDR3 protein is CASSRQANNYGYTF. DNA of the CDR3: TGTGCCAGCAGCCGACAGGCAAATAACTATGGCTACACCTTC.

The CDR3 reads CAWSLTQGASGGEMEKLFF. In DNA form, the CDR3 reads TGTGCCTGGAGTCTCACCCAGGGGGCTTCAGGGGGCGAGATGGAAAAACTGTTTTTT. This chain connects TRBV30 to TRBJ1-4; TRBD1 aligns across 8 bases. Germline CDR1 and CDR2: GTSNPN and SVGIG (reference sequence). The CDR3 has 19 residues. V was clipped by 2 bases and J by 8 bases; unmatched bases: 22.

The table lists this clonotype with many counts. The chain joins TRBV28 to TRBJ2-4; D remains unclear. The germline V gene has CDR1 MDHEN and CDR2 SYDVKM. The CDR3 runs 16 residues. The V gene lost 4 bases and the J gene lost 1 base, with 14 bases spanning the gap. This CDR3 is CASSSPSGVAKNIQYF. CDR3 sequence (DNA): TGTGCCAGCAGTTCACCTTCTGGGGTGGCCAAAAACATTCAGTACTTC.

This clonotype was seen many times. The chain uses TRBV5-1 and TRBJ2-7, with 7 bases lining up with TRBD2. The V gene end was trimmed by 0 bases and the J gene end by 6 bases; junction bases not matched to a gene: 6. The CDR3 covers 14 residues. Germline loops: CDR1 SGHRS, CDR2 YFSETQ. DNA of the CDR3: TGCGCCAGCAGCTTGGACGGGAGGCCCCTCGAGCAGTACTTC. Translated: CASSLDGRPLEQYF. The variable domain in full, with the rest retrieved from reference TRBV5-1 and TRBJ2-7, is KAGVTQTPRYLIKTRGQQVTLSCSPISGHRSVSWYQQTPGQGLQFLFEYFSETQRNKGNFPGRFSGRQFSNSRSEMNVSTLELGDSALYLCASSLDGRPLEQYFGPGTRLTVT.

This clonotype was observed at least ten times. The chain recombines TRBV7-9 with TRBJ2-7, with D possibly matching TRBD1 (5 bases). Looked up from germline, CDR1 is SEHNR and CDR2 is FQNEAQ (reference sequence). This CDR3 is built from 16 residues. V was shortened by 6 bases and J by 2 bases, with 20 bases between the two germline ends. The CDR3 here is CASSHQWTDSTYEQYF. CDR3 nucleotides: TGTGCCAGCAGTCACCAATGGACCGACAGTACCTACGAGCAGTACTTC.

This clonotype has ten or more counts. CDR3 in DNA: TGTGCCAGCAGTTTAGGCCGGGGGCGGTTATATGGCTACACCTTC. This gives the protein CASSLGRGRLYGYTF. This chain connects TRBV27 to TRBJ1-2; maybe TRBD1 (6 bases). The CDR3 length is 15 residues. V lost 2 bases and J lost 5, with 15 bases in between. CDR1 is MNHEY, CDR2 SMNVEV, per germline (reference sequence).

About this clonotype: A much larger clone differs from this one at a single base, so this may be a read error. V usage is TRBV20-1 and J usage is TRBJ2-1; 7 positions agree with TRBD2. J gave up 0 bases and V 5 bases, and 4 bases lay outside the gene matches. The germline gives CDR1 DFQATT, CDR2 SNEGSKA (reference sequence). CDR3 length: 14 amino acids. CDR3 nucleotide sequence: TGCAGTGCTCAACTAGCGAACTCCTACAATGAGCAGTTCTTC. This translates into CSAQLANSYNEQFF.

The chain uses TRBV6-9 and TRBJ2-1, with TRBD2 as a possible D gene (6 bases). V dropped 3 bases and J dropped 8 bases, with 17 bases sitting between them. The length of the CDR3 is 15 residues. Germline assignment: CDR1 MNHGY and CDR2 SVAAGI. The CDR3 here is CASSYEIAAGDEQFF. CDR3 nucleotide sequence: TGTGCCAGCAGTTACGAGATAGCGGCGGGCGATGAGCAGTTCTTC.

Many counts were recorded for this clonotype. This chain connects TRBV29-1 to TRBJ1-1; no clear D. This CDR3 has 12 amino acids. Trimming left V 0 bases short and J 3 bases short, with 5 bases between. Germline V lookup: CDR1 SQVTM, CDR2 ANQGSEA. Written as DNA, the CDR3 is TGCAGCGTTGAAGATCGGGACACTGAAGCTTTCTTT. Amino acids: CSVEDRDTEAFF.